The subject of this entry is one T cell receptor beta chain. The data belong to a study of blood T cell repertoires in COVID-19. Study-level information: Acute and convalescent COVID-19 specimens originated in the United States, Italy and Spain. Sources were T cells, B-cell-depleted T cells, or PBMCs; the material itself was cDNA or gDNA.

How the authors handled the data: By means of reference gene primer amplification, nucleated cell counts were estimated. Method: immunoSEQ multiplex PCR; TCRdb's copy keeps in-frame clones and lacks some. The V and J calls and clone size were taken over from that table, and D and trimming were inferred from the DNA. The repertoire has about 73,000 clones, 89% of them found once; the top ten carry under 10%. Germline CDR1 reads SEHNR; CDR2 reads FQNEAQ (reference sequence). Trimming pared 5 bases from V and 3 bases from J, leaving 17 bases between. The CDR3 totals 15 residues. This clonotype originated in a man older than 75 with acute or convalescent COVID-19. Source material: peripheral blood. The J gene is TRBJ2-7, the V gene TRBV7-9; tentative D call: TRBD1 (6 bases). CDR3 sequence (DNA): TGTGCCAGCAGCCCACTGACAGGATTTTTCTACGAGCAGTACTTC. This codes for CASSPLTGFFYEQYF.